This T cell receptor (beta chain) was identified during a study of T cells in Graves' hyperthyroidism and ophthalmopathy. Ophthalmopathy in the patients scored at least 3 on Clinical Activity Score and at least 4 on NOSPECS grade, lasting under 3 months. Investigators excluded patients with uncontrolled infection, other autoimmune disease, pregnancy or lactation. Cells are PBMCs isolated from about 10 ml of fresh blood. Amplified TCR beta CDR3 regions derived from RNA transcripts. Primed by the HTBI set, a first-round RT-PCR was run on the TCR CDR3. TCRdb reanalysed the multiplex PCR reads using MiXCR and keeps one entry per CDR3 protein. The table includes nearly 600,000 distinct CDR3 sequences, about 14% detected once. Note on this clonotype: Antigen unknown.

Trimming cost V 8 bases and J 1 base, with 12 bases left between them. Looked up from germline, CDR1 is LNHNV and CDR2 is YYDKDF (reference sequence). There are 13 residues in the CDR3. Study outcomes and limitations: Most thyroid-expanded clonotypes above 0.001 were also found in blood.

The chain uses TRBV15 and TRBJ2-7; D tentatively reads TRBD1 or TRBD2 (5 bases each). The source is a woman in her late teens or twenties with Graves' ophthalmopathy. Sequenced material: blood. CDR3 sequence: CATSAGSSYEQYF. The CDR3 bases are TGTGCCACCTCCGCAGGGAGTTCCTACGAGCAGTACTTC.